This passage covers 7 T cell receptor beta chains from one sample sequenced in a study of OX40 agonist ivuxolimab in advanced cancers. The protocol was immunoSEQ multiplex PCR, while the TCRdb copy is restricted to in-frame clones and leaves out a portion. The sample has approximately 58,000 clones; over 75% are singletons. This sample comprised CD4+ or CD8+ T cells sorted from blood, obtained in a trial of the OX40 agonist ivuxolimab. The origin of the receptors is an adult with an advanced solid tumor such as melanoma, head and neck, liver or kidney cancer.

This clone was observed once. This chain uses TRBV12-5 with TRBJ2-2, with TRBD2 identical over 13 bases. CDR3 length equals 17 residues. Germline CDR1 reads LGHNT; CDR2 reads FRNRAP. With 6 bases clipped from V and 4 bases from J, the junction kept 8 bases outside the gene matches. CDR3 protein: CASGKLAGGPSTGELFF. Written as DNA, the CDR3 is TGTGCTAGTGGAAAACTAGCGGGGGGGCCGAGCACCGGGGAGCTGTTTTTT.

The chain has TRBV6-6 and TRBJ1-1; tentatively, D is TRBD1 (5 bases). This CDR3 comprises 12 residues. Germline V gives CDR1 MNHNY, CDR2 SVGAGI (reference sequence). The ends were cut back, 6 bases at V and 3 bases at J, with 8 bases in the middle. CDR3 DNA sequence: TGTGCCAGCAGAGGGACTGACACTGAAGCTTTCTTT. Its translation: CASRGTDTEAFF.

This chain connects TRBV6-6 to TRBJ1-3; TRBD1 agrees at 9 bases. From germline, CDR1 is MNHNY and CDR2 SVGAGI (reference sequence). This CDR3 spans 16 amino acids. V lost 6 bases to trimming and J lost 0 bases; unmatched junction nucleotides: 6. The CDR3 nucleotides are TGTGCCAGCAGCAAGGGGACAGGGCTCTCTGGAAACACCATATATTTT. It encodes CASSKGTGLSGNTIYF.

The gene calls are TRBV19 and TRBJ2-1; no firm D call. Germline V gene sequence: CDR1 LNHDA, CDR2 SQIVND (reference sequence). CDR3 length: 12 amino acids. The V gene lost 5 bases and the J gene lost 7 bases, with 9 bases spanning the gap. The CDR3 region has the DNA TGTGCCAGTAGTGCCAGGCTAAATGAGCAGTTCTTC. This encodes CASSARLNEQFF.

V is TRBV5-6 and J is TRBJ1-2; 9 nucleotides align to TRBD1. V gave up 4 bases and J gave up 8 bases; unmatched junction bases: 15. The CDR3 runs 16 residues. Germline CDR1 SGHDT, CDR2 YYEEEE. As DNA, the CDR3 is TGTGCCAGCAGCATCCTACAGGGGGCGCTGGTGTCGGGCTACACCTTC. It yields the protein CASSILQGALVSGYTF. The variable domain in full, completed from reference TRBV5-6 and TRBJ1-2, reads DAGVTQSPTHLIKTRGQQVTLRCSPKSGHDTVSWYQQALGQGPQFIFQYYEEEERQRGNFPDRFSGHQFPNYSSELNVNALLLGDSALYLCASSILQGALVSGYTFGSGTRLTVV.

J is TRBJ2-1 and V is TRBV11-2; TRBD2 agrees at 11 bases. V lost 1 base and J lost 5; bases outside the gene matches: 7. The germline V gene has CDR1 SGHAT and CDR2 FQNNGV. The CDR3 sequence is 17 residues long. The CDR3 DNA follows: TGTGCCAGCAGCTTAGGCCCCCCGACTAGCGGGAACAATGAGCAGTTCTTC. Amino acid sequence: CASSLGPPTSGNNEQFF.

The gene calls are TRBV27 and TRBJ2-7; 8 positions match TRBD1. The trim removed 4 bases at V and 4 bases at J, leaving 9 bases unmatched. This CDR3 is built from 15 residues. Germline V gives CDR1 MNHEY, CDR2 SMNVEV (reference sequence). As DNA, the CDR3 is TGTGCCAGCAGTTCCAACGGACAGGGCAGGTACGAGCAGTACTTC. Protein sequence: CASSSNGQGRYEQYF.